The 17 T cell receptor beta chains below come from one sample, sequenced in a study of early T cells in non-severe SARS-CoV-2 infection. MiXCR was run by TCRdb on the 5' RACE reads, yielding one entry per CDR3 protein. The data contain tens of thousands of distinct CDR3 sequences, 6.1% of them seen just once; the ten biggest clones take up around 12%. The sample consisted of whole blood. The source is an adult who was a healthcare worker with PCR-confirmed SARS-CoV-2 infection or an uninfected control (not recorded which).

This clonotype was counted a few times. This chain joins TRBV27 and TRBJ2-1; perhaps TRBD2 as D (6 bases). CDR1 is MNHEY, CDR2 SMNVEV, per germline (reference sequence). The CDR3 length is 14 residues. Trimming stripped 2 bases from V and 8 bases from J, with 13 bases between. The CDR3 loop is CASSLRGVGHEQFF. CDR3 nucleotides: TGTGCCAGCAGTTTACGCGGGGTGGGGCATGAGCAGTTCTTC.

This clonotype was counted ten times or more. The chain joins TRBV7-2 to TRBJ2-3, with D possibly TRBD1 on 7 matching bases. CDR1 SGHTA and CDR2 FQGNSA come from the germline V gene. Trimming removed 3 bases from V and 6 bases from J, with 16 bases in between. This CDR3 contains 15 residues. The CDR3 loop is CASSFGGGAMDTQYF. Here the CDR3 DNA reads TGTGCCAGCAGCTTCGGAGGGGGCGCGATGGATACGCAGTATTTT.

At least ten counts were recorded for this clonotype. In DNA form, the CDR3 reads TGCGCCAGCAGCCAAGACGGGTGGGGACAGGGGTCGGATGGCTACACCTTC. Translating it yields CASSQDGWGQGSDGYTF. This chain links TRBV4-1 with TRBJ1-2, with 10 bases lining up with TRBD1. V lost 0 bases, J lost 6 bases, and 10 bases stayed unmatched. The CDR3 is made up of 17 amino acids. The germline V gene encodes CDR1 MGHRA and CDR2 YSYEKL.

This clonotype was recorded many times. The chain links TRBV5-5 to TRBJ2-5, with D possibly being TRBD2 (5 bases). Germline values: CDR1 SGHKS, CDR2 YYEKEE (reference sequence). V dropped 4 bases and J dropped 5 bases, with 6 bases sitting between them. The CDR3 is made up of 11 amino acids. In DNA, the CDR3 is TGTGCCAGCAGCGCGGGTGAGACCCAGTACTTC. Residues: CASSAGETQYF. The full variable domain, with the rest looked up from reference TRBV5-5 and TRBJ2-5, is DAGVTQSPTHLIKTRGQQVTLRCSPISGHKSVSWYQQVLGQGPQFIFQYYEKEERGRGNFPDRFSARQFPNYSSELNVNALLLGDSALYLCASSAGETQYFGPGTRLLVL.

This clonotype was observed a few times. The chain joins TRBV10-3 to TRBJ2-5; D may be TRBD1 (5 bases). This CDR3 is 15 amino acids long. Between the trimmed V and J ends, which lost 3 bases and 0 bases, there was a span of 11 bases. Germline CDR1 and CDR2: ENHRY and SYGVKD. CDR3 in DNA: TGTGCCATCAGTGAAACAGGAGACTACCAAGAGACCCAGTACTTC. This encodes CAISETGDYQETQYF.

The chain joins TRBV4-3 to TRBJ1-6; D is uncertain. The CDR3 runs to 13 residues. Germline V CDR1 and CDR2: LGHNA, YSLEER. Trimming removed 0 bases from V and 10 bases from J, with 7 bases in between. CDR3 protein: CASSQEDGSPLHF. CDR3 sequence (DNA): TGCGCCAGCAGCCAAGAAGACGGGTCACCCCTCCACTTT.

This clonotype has at least ten counts. V gene TRBV27 combines with J gene TRBJ2-7; TRBD2 agrees at 10 bases. J was trimmed by 6 bases and V by 4 bases; bases with no gene match: 12. Germline V gives CDR1 MNHEY, CDR2 SMNVEV (reference sequence). The CDR3 consists of 16 residues. CDR3 sequence (DNA): TGTGCCAGCAGTTCACCCCTAGCGGGGGAGCTGGGCGAGCAGTACTTC. This translates into CASSSPLAGELGEQYF.

In its sample, this clonotype was seen many times. The rearrangement links TRBV10-3 to TRBJ2-2; D is unclear. The CDR3 covers 16 residues. Trimming shortened V by 4 bases and J by 1 base, and 13 bases separated the two germline ends. Germline-derived CDR1 and CDR2 are ENHRY and SYGVKD. CDR3 region: CAISVGVSGNTGELFF. In nucleotides, the CDR3 is TGTGCCATCAGTGTTGGAGTATCTGGGAACACCGGGGAGCTGTTTTTT.

This clonotype was observed at least ten times. The rearrangement links TRBV7-9 to TRBJ1-5, with D unclear. CDR1 is SEHNR, CDR2 FQNEAQ, per germline (reference sequence). This CDR3 contains 13 residues. The ends were cut back, 3 bases at V and 5 bases at J, with 8 bases in the middle. CDR3 protein: CASSFLGDQPQHF. CDR3 nucleotides: TGTGCCAGCAGCTTTTTGGGAGATCAGCCCCAGCATTTT.

At least ten counts were recorded for this clonotype. The gene calls are TRBV5-1 and TRBJ2-7; 10 bases align to TRBD1. Looked up from germline, CDR1 is SGHRS and CDR2 is YFSETQ. This CDR3 region has 16 residues. V dropped 0 bases and J dropped 5; count of bases not matched to a gene: 8. CDR3 DNA sequence: TGCGCCAGCAGCTTGGACCCGATGGACAGGGGGAACGAGCAGTACTTC. This gives the protein CASSLDPMDRGNEQYF.

This clonotype has at least ten counts. The chain is built from TRBV15 and TRBJ2-5, with D perhaps TRBD1 or TRBD2 (5 bases each). Per germline, CDR1 LNHNV and CDR2 YYDKDF (reference sequence). The CDR3 spans 12 residues. V lost 8 bases and J 4 bases, leaving 11 bases between the germline ends. The CDR3 loop is CATGGRRETQYF. The CDR3 DNA sequence: TGTGCCACCGGGGGACGGAGAGAGACCCAGTACTTC.

This clonotype showed up just a few times. The chain combines TRBV28 with TRBJ2-7; maybe TRBD1 (7 bases). V was pared by 3 bases and J by 1 base, with 13 bases between. Germline-derived CDR1 and CDR2 are MDHEN and SYDVKM. The CDR3 spans 15 residues. Here the CDR3 DNA reads TGTGCCAGCAGTTTTTTCCAGGGGGGATCCTACGAGCAGTACTTC. Amino acid sequence: CASSFFQGGSYEQYF.

The chain links TRBV25-1 to TRBJ1-4; 7 bases line up with TRBD1. CDR1 and CDR2 (germline): MGHDK, SYGVNS. The CDR3 runs to 14 residues. V was pared by 0 bases and J by 5 bases, with 0 bases of the junction left unmatched. The DNA for the CDR3 is TGTGCCAGCAGTGAATACAGGGGGAATGAAAAACTGTTTTTT. Translating gives CASSEYRGNEKLFF.

In this sample, this clonotype turned up many times. V usage is TRBV12-5 and J usage is TRBJ1-2; D remains ambiguous. Trimming left V 1 base short and J 4 bases short, with 7 bases between. This CDR3 is 13 amino acids long. Germline assignment: CDR1 LGHNT and CDR2 FRNRAP. The CDR3 region has the DNA TGTGCTAGTGGTTTGGGGGCAGCCTATGGCTACACCTTC. Its protein product is CASGLGAAYGYTF. Full variable domain (missing parts from reference TRBV12-5 and TRBJ1-2): DARVTQTPRHKVTEMGQEVTMRCQPILGHNTVFWYRQTMMQGLELLAYFRNRAPLDDSGMPKDRFSAEMPDATLATLKIQPSEPRDSAVYFCASGLGAAYGYTFGSGTRLTVV.

This chain joins TRBV15 and TRBJ2-6; D unclear. V lost 1 base to trimming and J lost 2 bases, with 6 bases between them. The CDR3 is 15 residues long. Germline CDR1 is LNHNV and CDR2 is YYDKDF (reference sequence). As DNA, the CDR3 is TGTGCCACCAGCAGAGTTTGGGCTGGGGCCAACGTCCTGACTTTC. The encoded protein is CATSRVWAGANVLTF.

The sample holds a few counts of this clonotype. The rearrangement joins TRBV20-1 to TRBJ2-3; TRBD2 matches 11 bases. Germline loops: CDR1 DFQATT, CDR2 SNEGSKA (reference sequence). This CDR3 has 14 amino acids. Unmatched junction bases numbered 2, after V lost 5 bases and J lost 1 base. The CDR3 region has the DNA TGCAGTGCTTTTAGCGGGGGGGGCACAGATACGCAGTATTTT. Translating gives CSAFSGGGTDTQYF.

This clonotype was seen at least ten times. CDR3 residues: CASSLQGFEAFF. For the CDR3, the DNA is TGTGCCAGCAGCCTACAGGGGTTTGAAGCTTTCTTT. J is TRBJ1-1 and V is TRBV12-3 or TRBV12-4; 7 bases align to TRBD1. V dropped 6 bases and J dropped 7; count of bases not matched to a gene: 5. This CDR3 contains 12 residues.